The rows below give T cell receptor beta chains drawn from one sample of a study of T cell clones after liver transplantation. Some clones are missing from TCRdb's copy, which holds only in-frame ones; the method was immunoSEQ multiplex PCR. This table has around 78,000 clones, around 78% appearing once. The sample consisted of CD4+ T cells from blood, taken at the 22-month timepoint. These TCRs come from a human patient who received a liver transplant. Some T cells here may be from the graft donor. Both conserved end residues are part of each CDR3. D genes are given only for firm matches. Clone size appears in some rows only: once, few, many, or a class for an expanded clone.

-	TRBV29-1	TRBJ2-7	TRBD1	TGCAGCGTTAGGACAGGGCACGAGCAGTACTTC	CSVRTGHEQYF
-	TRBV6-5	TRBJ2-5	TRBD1	TGTGCCAGCAGTTACTTCGGGACAGGGAGGGAAGAGACCCAGTACTTC	CASSYFGTGREETQYF
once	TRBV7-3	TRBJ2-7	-	TGTGCCAGCAGCTTAGTCAGGGTGGCTTACGAGCAGTACTTC	CASSLVRVAYEQYF
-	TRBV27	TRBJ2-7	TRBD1	TGTGCCAGCAGGTACAGGGGGACCTCCTACGAGCAGTACTTC	CASRYRGTSYEQYF
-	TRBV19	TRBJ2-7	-	TGTGCCAGTAGTCATCCTCCCTACGAGCAGTACTTC	CASSHPPYEQYF
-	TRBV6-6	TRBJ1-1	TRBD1	TGTGCCAGCAGTCGCGCCGGGACAGGGGGATACACTGAAGCTTTCTTT	CASSRAGTGGYTEAFF
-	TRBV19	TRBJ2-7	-	TGTGCCAGTGTCGCCCGAAACTCCCACGAGCAGTACTTC	CASVARNSHEQYF
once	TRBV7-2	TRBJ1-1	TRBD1	TGTGCCAGCAGCCACAACATGGACAGGATAGAAGCTTTCTTT	CASSHNMDRIEAFF
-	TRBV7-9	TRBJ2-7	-	TGTGCCAGCAGCCTCAGACTAGACTCTTACGAGCAGTACTTC	CASSLRLDSYEQYF
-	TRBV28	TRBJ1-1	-	TGTGCCAGCAGTCAACTGGGGGTGGGTGAAGCTTTCTTT	CASSQLGVGEAFF
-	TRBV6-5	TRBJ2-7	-	TGTGCCAGCAGTTATGCAGAGTTCTCTGGCGAGCAGTACTTC	CASSYAEFSGEQYF
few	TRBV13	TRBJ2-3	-	TGTGCCAGCAGCTTACTCCACACAGATACGCAGTATTTT	CASSLLHTDTQYF
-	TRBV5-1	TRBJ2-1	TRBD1	TGCGCCAGCAGCTTGGACGACAGGGCCAATGAGCAGTTCTTC	CASSLDDRANEQFF
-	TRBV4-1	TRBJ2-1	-	TGCGCCAGCAAATCATGGCTAGGCTACAATGAGCAGTTCTTC	CASKSWLGYNEQFF
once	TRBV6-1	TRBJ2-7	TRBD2	TGTGCCAGCAGCTCATATACGGGGGGCGAGCAGTACTTC	CASSSYTGGEQYF
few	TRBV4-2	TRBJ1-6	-	TGTGCCAGCAGCCAAGACGACACAGGGCTCGGGTCACCCCTCCACTTT	CASSQDDTGLGSPLHF
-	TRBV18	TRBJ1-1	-	TGTGCCAGCTCACCAAGGGCGGGGGGCAGGAACACTGAAGCTTTCTTT	CASSPRAGGRNTEAFF
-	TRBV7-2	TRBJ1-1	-	TGTGCCAGCAGCTTAGCCCGGAACACTGAAGCTTTCTTT	CASSLARNTEAFF
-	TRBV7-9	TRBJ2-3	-	TGTGCCAGCAGCTTAGCGCCTAGTCACTCCCTCACCAGCACAGATACGCAGTATTTT	CASSLAPSHSLTSTDTQYF
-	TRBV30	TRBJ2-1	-	TGTGCCCGGGCAGGTTACAATGAGCAGTTCTTC	CARAGYNEQFF
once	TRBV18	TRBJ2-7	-	TGTGCCAGCTCACCTAACTACGAGCAGTACTTC	CASSPNYEQYF
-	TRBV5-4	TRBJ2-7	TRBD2	TGTGCCAGCAGCTTGGAGGGACTAGCGGGAGTTTACGAGCAGTACTTC	CASSLEGLAGVYEQYF
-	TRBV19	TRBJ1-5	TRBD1	TGTGCCAGTAGTTCCTACAGGGGCACGGATCAGCCCCAGCATTTT	CASSSYRGTDQPQHF
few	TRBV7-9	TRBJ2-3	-	TGTGCCAGCAGCCCCAAGGGCCCAGATACGCAGTATTTT	CASSPKGPDTQYF
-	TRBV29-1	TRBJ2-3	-	TGCAGCGTGGTGAAGTCAGATACGCAGTATTTT	CSVVKSDTQYF
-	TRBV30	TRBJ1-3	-	TGTGCCTGGAGTCTAGGGGCAACTGGAGGAAACACCATATATTTT	CAWSLGATGGNTIYF
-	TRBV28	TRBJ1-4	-	TGTGCCAGCAGGATGGGGGATACTAATGAAAAACTGTTTTTT	CASRMGDTNEKLFF
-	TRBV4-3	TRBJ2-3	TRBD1	TGCGCCAGCAGCGAACAGGGGGTGATTGGCACAGATACGCAGTATTTT	CASSEQGVIGTDTQYF
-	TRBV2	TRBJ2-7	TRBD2	TGTGCCAGCATTGGGTCTGGCGGGGGGCGCGAATCCTACGAGCAGTACTTC	CASIGSGGGRESYEQYF
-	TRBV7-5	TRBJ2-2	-	TGTGTCAGAAGCTCCAGAGCGGGGGGGACCGGCGGGGAGCTGTTTTTT	CVRSSRAGGTGGELFF
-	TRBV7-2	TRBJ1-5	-	TGTGCCAGCAGCCCCGACAGTGCCAATCAGCCCCAGCATTTT	CASSPDSANQPQHF
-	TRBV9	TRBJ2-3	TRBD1	TGTGCCAGCAGCGGGGACAGGGGGCGCGCAGATACGCAGTATTTT	CASSGDRGRADTQYF
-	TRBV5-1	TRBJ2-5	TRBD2	TGCGCCAGCAGCTTGGCCGATTCTAGCGGGGGACAAGAGACCCAGTACTTC	CASSLADSSGGQETQYF
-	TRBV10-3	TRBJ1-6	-	TGTGCCATCGGAGAGGGGAGTTCACCCCTCCACTTT	CAIGEGSSPLHF
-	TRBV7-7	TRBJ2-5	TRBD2	TGTGCCAGCAGCTCAAATAGCGGGGGGGCCTCCCTCCAGTACTTC	CASSSNSGGASLQYF
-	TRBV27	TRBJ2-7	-	TGTGCCAGCAGTTTAGTTGCGGGGAGCTCCTACGAGCAGTACTTC	CASSLVAGSSYEQYF
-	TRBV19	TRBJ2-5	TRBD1	TGTGCCAGTAGTACATTGACAGGGGGCTTCCAAGAGACCCAGTACTTC	CASSTLTGGFQETQYF
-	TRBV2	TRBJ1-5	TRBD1	TGTGCCAGCAGTGGACGACAGGGAGGTAATCAGCCCCAGCATTTT	CASSGRQGGNQPQHF
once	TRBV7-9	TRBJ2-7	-	TGTGCCAGCAGCTCGGGACATATCGACGAGCAGTACTTC	CASSSGHIDEQYF
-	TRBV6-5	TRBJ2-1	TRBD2	TGTGCCAGCAGTTACCCCAGGACTAGCGGGGGCAATGAGCAGTTCTTC	CASSYPRTSGGNEQFF
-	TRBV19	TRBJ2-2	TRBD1	TGTGCCAGCGGCAATTACAGGGGTGGCGGGGAGCTGTTTTTT	CASGNYRGGGELFF
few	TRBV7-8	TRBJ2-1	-	TGTGCCCTCACTAGAGACAATGAGCAGTTCTTC	CALTRDNEQFF
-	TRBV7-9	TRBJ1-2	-	TGTGCCAGCAGCTTAGCGTTGACGACCGACTATGGCTACACCTTC	CASSLALTTDYGYTF
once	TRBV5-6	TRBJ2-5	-	TGTGCCAGCAGCTTTGGGTCAGAAACGGAGACCCAGTACTTC	CASSFGSETETQYF
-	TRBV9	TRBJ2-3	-	TGTGCCAGCAGCGTAAACCGATATTTAGTCCGGTTATCGGAGGTCCCATACGGGGGGTATTTT	CASSVNRYLVRLSEVPYGGYF
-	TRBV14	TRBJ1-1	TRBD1	TGTGCCAGCAGCAGGACAGGGGCCCACACTGAAGCTTTCTTT	CASSRTGAHTEAFF
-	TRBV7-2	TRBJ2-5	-	TGTGCCAGCAGCTCCCTGGACTCTTCGCGGGAGACCCAGTACTTC	CASSSLDSSRETQYF
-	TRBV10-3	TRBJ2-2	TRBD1	TGTGCCATCAGTGCATCGACAGGGGGCGCGAACACCGGGGAGCTGTTTTTT	CAISASTGGANTGELFF
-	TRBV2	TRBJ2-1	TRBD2	TGTTCTCAGACTAGCGGGCTCCTTCAGGAGCAGTTCTTC	CSQTSGLLQEQFF
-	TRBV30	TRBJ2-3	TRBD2	TGTGCCTGGAGAGGGAGGCGGGAGGGCAATACAGATACGCAGTATTTT	CAWRGRREGNTDTQYF
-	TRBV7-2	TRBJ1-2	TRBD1	TGTGCCAGCAGCCCCTGGGACAGATATGGCTACACCTTC	CASSPWDRYGYTF